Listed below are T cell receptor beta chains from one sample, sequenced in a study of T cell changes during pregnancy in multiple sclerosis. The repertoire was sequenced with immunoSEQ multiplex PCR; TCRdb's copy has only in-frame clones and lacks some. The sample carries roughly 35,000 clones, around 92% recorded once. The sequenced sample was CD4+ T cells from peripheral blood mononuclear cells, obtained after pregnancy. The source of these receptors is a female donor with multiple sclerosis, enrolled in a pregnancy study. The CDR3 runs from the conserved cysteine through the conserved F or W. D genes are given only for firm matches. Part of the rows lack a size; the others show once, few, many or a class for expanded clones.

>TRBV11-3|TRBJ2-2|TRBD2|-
CASSGGVTGELFF
TGTGCCAGCAGCGGGGGGGTCACCGGGGAGCTGTTTTTT
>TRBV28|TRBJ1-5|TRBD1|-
CASSLARTGYQPQHF
TGTGCCAGCAGTTTAGCCCGGACAGGGTATCAGCCCCAGCATTTT
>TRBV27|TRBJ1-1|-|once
CASSLTAGNTEAFF
TGTGCCAGCAGTTTAACCGCAGGGAACACTGAAGCTTTCTTT
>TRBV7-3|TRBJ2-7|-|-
CASSLSGGQPSYEQYF
TGTGCCAGCAGCTTAAGCGGAGGACAGCCCTCCTACGAGCAGTACTTC
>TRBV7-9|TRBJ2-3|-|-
CASSRGDSITDTQYF
TGTGCCAGCAGCCGCGGGGACAGCATAACAGATACGCAGTATTTT
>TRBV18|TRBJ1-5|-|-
CASSPGGLNQPQHF
TGTGCCAGCTCACCGGGCGGACTCAATCAGCCCCAGCATTTT
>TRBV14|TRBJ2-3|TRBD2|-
CASSQGLAGDTQYF
TGTGCCAGCAGCCAAGGACTAGCGGGAGATACGCAGTATTTT
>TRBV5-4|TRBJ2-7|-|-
CASSLGGSPSLEQYF
TGTGCCAGCAGCCTCGGAGGGAGCCCGAGTTTGGAGCAGTACTTC
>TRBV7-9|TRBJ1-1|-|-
CASSLTGVTEAFF
TGTGCCAGCAGCTTAACCGGGGTCACTGAAGCTTTCTTT
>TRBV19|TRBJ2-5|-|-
CASSIVGRGAETQYF
TGTGCCAGTAGTATAGTGGGCAGGGGAGCGGAGACCCAGTACTTC
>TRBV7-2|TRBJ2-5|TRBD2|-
CASSSTGTSGSRETQYF
TGTGCCAGCAGCTCCACAGGGACTAGCGGGAGCAGAGAGACCCAGTACTTC
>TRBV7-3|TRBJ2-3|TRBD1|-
CASSVTGVTTDTQYF
TGTGCCAGCAGCGTCACAGGGGTCACCACAGATACGCAGTATTTT
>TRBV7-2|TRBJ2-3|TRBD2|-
CASSLVGRGATDTQYF
TGTGCCAGCAGCTTAGTCGGGCGGGGGGCCACAGATACGCAGTATTTT
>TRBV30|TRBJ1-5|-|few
CAWSSGSDQPQHF
TGTGCCTGGAGTTCAGGGTCCGATCAGCCCCAGCATTTT
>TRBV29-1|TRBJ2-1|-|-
CSVANGRTIEQFF
TGCAGCGTCGCTAACGGTAGGACAATTGAGCAGTTCTTC
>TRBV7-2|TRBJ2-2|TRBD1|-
CASSPGTAANTGELFF
TGTGCCAGCAGCCCGGGGACAGCCGCGAACACCGGGGAGCTGTTTTTT
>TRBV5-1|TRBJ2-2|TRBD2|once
CASSSPGLAGGGGELFF
TGCGCCAGCAGCTCCCCGGGACTAGCGGGAGGAGGCGGGGAGCTGTTTTTT
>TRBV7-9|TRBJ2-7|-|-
CASSLAAGDPREQYF
TGTGCCAGCAGCTTAGCTGCAGGGGATCCTAGGGAGCAGTACTTC
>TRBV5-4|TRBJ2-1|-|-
CASSLDSRSYNEQFF
TGTGCCAGCAGCCTCGACAGTCGCTCCTACAATGAGCAGTTCTTC
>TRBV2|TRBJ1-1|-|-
CASTVLARDTEAFF
TGTGCCAGCACCGTCCTGGCGCGGGACACTGAAGCTTTCTTT
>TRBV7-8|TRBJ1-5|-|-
CASSLDRNQPQHF
TGTGCCAGCAGCTTAGACAGGAATCAGCCCCAGCATTTT
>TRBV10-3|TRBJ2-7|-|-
CAITHSGSSYEQYF
TGTGCCATCACCCATAGCGGCAGCTCCTACGAGCAGTACTTC
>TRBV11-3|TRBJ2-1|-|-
CASSLAERSELVF
TGTGCCAGCAGCTTAGCGGAGAGATCAGAGCTGGTCTTC
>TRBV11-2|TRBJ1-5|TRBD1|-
CASSWGQGGNQPQHF
TGTGCCAGCAGCTGGGGACAGGGCGGCAATCAGCCCCAGCATTTT
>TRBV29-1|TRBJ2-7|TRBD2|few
CSVGSGNREQYF
TGCAGCGTGGGTAGCGGGAATCGGGAGCAGTACTTC
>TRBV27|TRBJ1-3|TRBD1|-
CASSSTGGSGNTIYF
TGTGCCAGCAGTTCGACAGGGGGCTCTGGAAACACCATATATTTT
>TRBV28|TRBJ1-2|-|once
CASRTTGTYGYTF
TGTGCCAGCAGGACGACAGGAACGTATGGCTACACCTTC
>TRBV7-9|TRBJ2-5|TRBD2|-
CASRNMLGGVQETQYF
TGTGCCAGCAGGAACATGCTGGGGGGGGTCCAAGAGACCCAGTACTTC
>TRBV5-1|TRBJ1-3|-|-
CASSLSSLGNTIYF
TGCGCCAGCAGCTTGTCCAGTCTTGGAAACACCATATATTTT
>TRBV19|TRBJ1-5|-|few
CASSIKEGQPQHF
TGTGCCAGTAGTATAAAAGAGGGTCAGCCCCAGCATTTT
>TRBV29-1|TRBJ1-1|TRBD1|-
CSVGTGVATEAFF
TGCAGCGTGGGGACAGGGGTCGCGACTGAAGCTTTCTTT
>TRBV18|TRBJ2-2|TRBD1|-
CASSTRQGSTGELFF
TGTGCCAGCTCAACTCGACAGGGGAGCACCGGGGAGCTGTTTTTT
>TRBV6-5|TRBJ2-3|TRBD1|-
CATGQGVPDTQYF
TGTGCCACCGGACAGGGTGTTCCAGATACGCAGTATTTT
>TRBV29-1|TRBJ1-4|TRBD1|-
CSVTGGFF
TGCAGCGTTACAGGGGGGTTTTTT
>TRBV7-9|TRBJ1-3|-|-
CATSSGISSGNTIYF
TGTGCCACCTCGTCCGGGATTTCCTCTGGAAACACCATATATTTT